What follows are 13 T cell receptor beta chains derived from one specimen sequenced in a study of long-term antiretroviral therapy in people with HIV. The libraries were made with immunoSEQ v3.0 at survey level. Using immunoSEQ multiplex PCR, the repertoire was profiled, and TCRdb retains in-frame clones only, with some absent. This sample has 30,000 or so clones, with about four fifths found just once. The sample was unsorted PBMCs, taken 3 years after starting antiretroviral therapy. The receptors come from a man aged 45-65 years with HIV.

The gene calls are TRBV19 and TRBJ1-3; 8 nucleotides line up with TRBD1. With 5 bases clipped from V and 2 bases from J, the junction kept 5 bases outside the gene matches. There are 15 residues in the CDR3. Germline CDR1 is LNHDA and CDR2 is SQIVND (reference sequence). DNA for the CDR3: TGTGCCAGTAGTGACAGGGGTTTGGCTGGAAACACCATATATTTT. Encoded protein: CASSDRGLAGNTIYF.

This clone was observed a single time. Additional DNA sequences in this sample encode the identical CDR3. V gene TRBV5-1 combines with J gene TRBJ1-2; no definite D call. Germline assignment: CDR1 SGHRS and CDR2 YFSETQ. The CDR3 is made up of 13 amino acids. V lost 0 bases to trimming and J lost 6 bases, with 9 bases between them. The CDR3 is CASSLASQNGYTF. Written as DNA, the CDR3 is TGCGCCAGCAGCTTGGCCTCTCAGAATGGCTACACCTTC.

The CDR3 loop reads CASTVSGGAGETQYF. The CDR3 DNA reads TGTGCCAGCACCGTGTCTGGGGGGGCCGGAGAGACCCAGTACTTC. This chain connects TRBV7-9 to TRBJ2-5; D might be TRBD2 (7 bases). Germline V lookup: CDR1 SEHNR, CDR2 FQNEAQ (reference sequence). With 7 bases removed from V and 4 bases from J, the gap between germline ends came to 19 bases. This CDR3 has 15 residues.

The CDR3 sequence: CASSLPGRGTYEQYF. DNA for the CDR3: TGTGCCAGCTCCTTACCGGGACGGGGAACCTACGAGCAGTACTTC. The chain links TRBV18 to TRBJ2-7, with D perhaps matching TRBD1 or TRBD2 (5 bases each). Trimming left V 6 bases short and J 2 bases short, with 17 bases between. The CDR3 has 15 residues. Germline V gene data show CDR1 as KGHSH and CDR2 as LQKENI.

Here the CDR3 DNA reads TGCGCCAGCAGCCAAGGCTTGGGAGGGGGCGGGAGGGCCACAGATACGCAGTATTTT. Encoded protein: CASSQGLGGGGRATDTQYF. The chain is built from TRBV4-3 and TRBJ2-3; 9 positions match TRBD2. Germline V gene lookup returns CDR1 LGHNA and CDR2 YSLEER. Unmatched junction bases numbered 13, after V lost 1 base and J lost 2 bases. This CDR3 is 19 amino acids long.

The chain employs TRBV7-9 and TRBJ2-1; D is unresolved. The CDR3 spans 15 residues. CDR1 is SEHNR and CDR2 is FQNEAQ in the germline V gene (reference sequence). V shed 5 bases and J shed 0 bases, with 11 bases lying between them. The CDR3 spells CASSRDRSSYNEQFF. CDR3 DNA sequence: TGTGCCAGCAGCCGCGACCGGAGCTCCTACAATGAGCAGTTCTTC. Variable domain in full (rest from reference TRBV7-9 and TRBJ2-1): DTGVSQNPRHKITKRGQNVTFRCDPISEHNRLYWYRQTLGQGPEFLTYFQNEAQLEKSRLLSDRFSAERPKGSFSTLEIQRTEQGDSAMYLCASSRDRSSYNEQFFGPGTRLTVL.

The chain's CDR3 is CASSPRRTLRNEQFF. The CDR3 bases are TGTGCCAGCAGCCCCAGGAGGACTCTCCGCAATGAGCAGTTCTTC. The chain links TRBV7-2 to TRBJ2-1; tentatively, D is TRBD2 (5 bases). CDR1 and CDR2 (germline): SGHTA, FQGNSA. The CDR3 is 15 residues long. Trimming cost V 5 bases and J 6 bases, with 17 bases left between them.

This clone has a handful of counts. The chain's CDR3 is CASSEGLAVGRETQYF. The CDR3 DNA sequence: TGTGCCAGCAGTGAAGGGCTAGCGGTCGGGCGAGAGACCCAGTACTTC. The V and J genes are TRBV2 and TRBJ2-5; 7 nucleotides agree with TRBD2. Germline values: CDR1 SNHLY, CDR2 FYNNEI. The CDR3 has 16 amino acids. Trimming at V came to 1 base and at J to 4 bases, leaving 9 bases not matched to a gene.

J is TRBJ1-1 and V is TRBV27, with 9 bases matching TRBD1. After removal of 6 bases from V and 4 bases from J, the junction contained 6 bases not matched to a gene. Germline V gives CDR1 MNHEY, CDR2 SMNVEV (reference sequence). This CDR3 region has 14 residues. The CDR3 nucleotides are TGTGCCAGCAGCCTGGGACAGGGAGGCACTGAAGCTTTCTTT. Encoded protein: CASSLGQGGTEAFF.

This clone has only a few counts. The chain uses TRBV19 and TRBJ1-5, with 8 positions matching TRBD1. The CDR3 spans 15 residues. V lost 3 bases and J lost 5; bases outside the gene matches: 6. CDR1 is LNHDA, CDR2 SQIVND, per germline (reference sequence). CDR3 in amino acids: CASSIWTGNDQPQHF. CDR3 nucleotides: TGTGCCAGTAGTATTTGGACAGGGAACGATCAGCCCCAGCATTTT.

This chain joins TRBV28 and TRBJ1-2; no definite D call. There are 13 residues in the CDR3. V gave up 4 bases and J gave up 2 bases, with 8 bases separating them. Per germline, CDR1 MDHEN and CDR2 SYDVKM. The CDR3 region is CASSYTGNYGYTF. The CDR3 nucleotides are TGTGCCAGCAGTTATACGGGGAACTATGGCTACACCTTC.

This rearrangement joins TRBV9 to TRBJ2-7, with TRBD2 matching 8 bases. This CDR3 contains 14 residues. Looked up from germline, CDR1 is SGDLS and CDR2 is YYNGEE. V lost 4 bases, J lost 0 bases, and 3 bases stayed unmatched. The CDR3 DNA reads as TGTGCCAGCAGCTTTAGCGGGAACTCCTACGAGCAGTACTTC. Its protein is CASSFSGNSYEQYF.

The V call is TRBV4-2, the J call TRBJ1-5; no clear D. Germline V gene lookup returns CDR1 LGHNA and CDR2 YNFKEQ. Trimming took off 1 base at V and 10 bases at J, with 14 bases between the two ends. The CDR3 runs to 14 residues. The CDR3 here is CASSQARSTNPQHF. The CDR3 bases are TGTGCCAGCAGCCAAGCCCGGAGCACTAATCCCCAGCATTTT.